This entry is about one T cell receptor (beta chain). Its target is not known. This CDR3 is 14 amino acids long. Germline-derived CDR1 and CDR2 are SQVTM and ANQGSEA. V gave up 2 bases and J gave up 0 bases, with 8 bases separating them. Purity above 98% was achieved in all sorted populations. cDNA synthesis used the whole RNA isolate, giving expressed TCRB sequences. Produced via immunoSEQ multiplex PCR; TCRdb's table is partial and in-frame only. The sample contains 150,000 to 200,000 clones, around 63% of which appear only once. The sample comes from a study of beta chain features in type 1 diabetes. General observations from the study: TCRB CDR3 length was moderately but significantly reduced in all four CD4+ subsets of Type 1 diabetes patients.

The receptor was derived from a young man with type 1 diabetes. Sequencing was performed on naive CD4+ T cells from blood. The chain couples TRBV29-1 to TRBJ1-3, with a tentative D call TRBD1 (6 bases). Here the CDR3 reads CSVERGYSGNTIYF. The CDR3 DNA reads TGCAGCGTTGAAAGGGGGTACTCTGGAAACACCATATATTTT.